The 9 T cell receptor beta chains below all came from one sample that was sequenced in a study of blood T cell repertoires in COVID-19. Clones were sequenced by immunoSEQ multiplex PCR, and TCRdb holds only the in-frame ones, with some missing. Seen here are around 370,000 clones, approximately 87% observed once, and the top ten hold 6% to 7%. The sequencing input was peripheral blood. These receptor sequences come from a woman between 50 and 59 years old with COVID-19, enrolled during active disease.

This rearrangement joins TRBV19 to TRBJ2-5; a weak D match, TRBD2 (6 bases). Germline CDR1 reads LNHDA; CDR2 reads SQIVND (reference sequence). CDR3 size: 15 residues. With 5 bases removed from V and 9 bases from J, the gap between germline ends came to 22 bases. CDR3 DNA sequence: TGTGCCAGTAGTGGTGGGGGGACGGGGCCCGGAGCCCAGTACTTC. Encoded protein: CASSGGGTGPGAQYF.

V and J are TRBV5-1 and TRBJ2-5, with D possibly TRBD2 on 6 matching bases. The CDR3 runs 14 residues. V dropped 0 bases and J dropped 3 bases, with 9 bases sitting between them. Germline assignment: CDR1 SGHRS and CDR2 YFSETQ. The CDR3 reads CASSLGLGEETQYF. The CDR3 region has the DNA TGCGCCAGCAGCTTGGGACTAGGGGAAGAGACCCAGTACTTC.

The CDR3 region is CSASKTYEQYF. CDR3 DNA sequence: TGCAGTGCTTCTAAAACCTACGAGCAGTACTTC. The chain joins TRBV20-1 to TRBJ2-7, with unresolved D. V shed 5 bases and J shed 2 bases, with 7 bases lying between them. This CDR3 is 11 amino acids long. From germline, CDR1 is DFQATT and CDR2 SNEGSKA (reference sequence).

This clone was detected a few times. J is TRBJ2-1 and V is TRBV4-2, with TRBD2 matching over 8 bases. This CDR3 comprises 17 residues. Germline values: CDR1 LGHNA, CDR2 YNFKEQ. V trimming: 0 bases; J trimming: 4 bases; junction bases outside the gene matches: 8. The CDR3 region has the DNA TGTGCCAGCAGCCAAGATGAAGGGTCTAGCGGGTACAATGAGCAGTTCTTC. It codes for CASSQDEGSSGYNEQFF.

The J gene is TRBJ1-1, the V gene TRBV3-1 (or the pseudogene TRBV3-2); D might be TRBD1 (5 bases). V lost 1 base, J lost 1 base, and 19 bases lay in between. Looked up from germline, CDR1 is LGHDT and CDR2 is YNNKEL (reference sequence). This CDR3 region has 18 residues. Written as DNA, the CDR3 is TGTGCCAGCAGCCAAGGCGGAGGATGGGGGGTGGGGAACACTGAAGCTTTCTTT. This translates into CASSQGGGWGVGNTEAFF.

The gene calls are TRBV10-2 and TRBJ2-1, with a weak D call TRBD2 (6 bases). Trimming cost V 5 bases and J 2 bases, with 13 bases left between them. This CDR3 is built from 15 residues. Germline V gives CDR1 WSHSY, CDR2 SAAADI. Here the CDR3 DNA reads TGCGCCAGCAGTCTTAGCGGCCCGACCTACAATGAGCAGTTCTTC. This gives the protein CASSLSGPTYNEQFF.

CDR3 amino acids: CASSPARDRDYGYTF. The CDR3 DNA sequence: TGTGCCAGCTCCCCTGCCCGGGACAGGGACTATGGCTACACCTTC. J is TRBJ1-2 and V is TRBV18; TRBD1 aligns across 9 bases. The germline V gene has CDR1 KGHSH and CDR2 LQKENI. V was pared by 6 bases and J by 3 bases, with 8 bases of the junction left unmatched. The CDR3 has 15 amino acids.

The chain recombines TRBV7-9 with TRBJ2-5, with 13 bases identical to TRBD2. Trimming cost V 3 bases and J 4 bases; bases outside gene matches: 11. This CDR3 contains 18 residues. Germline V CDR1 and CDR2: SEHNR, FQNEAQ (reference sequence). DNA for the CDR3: TGTGCCAGCAGCTTCGTCGGGACTAGCGGGATCGGTCGAGAGACCCAGTACTTC. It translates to CASSFVGTSGIGRETQYF.

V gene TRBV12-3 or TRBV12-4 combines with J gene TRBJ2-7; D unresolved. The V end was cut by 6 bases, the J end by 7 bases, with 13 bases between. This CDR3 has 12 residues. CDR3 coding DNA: TGTGCCAGCAGATCTTCCCCCAGGGAGCAGTACTTC. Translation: CASRSSPREQYF.